This entry lists 11 T cell receptor beta chains sequenced from one sample in a study of OX40 agonist ivuxolimab in advanced cancers. Libraries were prepared by immunoSEQ multiplex PCR; TCRdb keeps only in-frame clonotypes and omits some of them. The sample shows 48,000 or so clones, 80% to 90% of them seen only once. Sequences were derived from CD4+ or CD8+ T cells sorted from blood, sampled in a trial of the OX40 agonist ivuxolimab. The receptors derive from an adult with an advanced solid tumor such as melanoma, head and neck, liver or kidney cancer.

The chain couples TRBV5-1 to TRBJ2-1; D possibly matches TRBD1 or TRBD2 (5 bases each). The CDR3 is 16 amino acids. CDR1 is SGHRS, CDR2 YFSETQ, per germline. Between the trimmed V and J ends, which lost 0 bases and 8 bases, there was a span of 18 bases. CDR3 bases: TGCGCCAGCAGCTTGGGACGGGGAACTGTGGGGGATGAGCAGTTCTTC. Translating gives CASSLGRGTVGDEQFF.

This clone was recorded once. The rearrangement links TRBV7-2 to TRBJ2-1, with D hard to call. Deletions cut 2 bases from V and 1 base from J, with 6 bases between. Germline V gives CDR1 SGHTA, CDR2 FQGNSA. The CDR3 extends over 14 amino acids. Here the CDR3 DNA reads TGTGCCAGCAGCTTAATGGAATCCTACAATGAGCAGTTCTTC. Amino acid sequence: CASSLMESYNEQFF.

Comments on this clone: Other DNA sequences from this sample encode an identical CDR3 as well. The chain joins TRBV6-5 to TRBJ1-1, with TRBD1 matching over 9 bases. From germline, CDR1 is MNHEY and CDR2 SVGAGI. The V segment lost 6 bases and the J segment 4 bases; nucleotides outside the gene matches: 9. The CDR3 is 15 residues long. The CDR3 spells CASSSPGQGSTEAFF. In nucleotides, the CDR3 is TGTGCCAGCAGCTCGCCGGGACAGGGATCCACTGAAGCTTTCTTT.

This clone was seen a few times. The chain has TRBV10-1 and TRBJ2-1; 10 positions match TRBD2. This CDR3 is built from 15 residues. J lost 0 bases, V lost 5 bases, and 1 base had no gene match. Germline CDR1 reads WNHNN; CDR2 reads SYGVQD (reference sequence). The CDR3 is CASSTSGNSYNEQFF. In nucleotides, the CDR3 is TGCGCCAGCAGTACTAGCGGGAACTCCTACAATGAGCAGTTCTTC.

V and J are TRBV19 and TRBJ2-1, with D possibly matching TRBD2 (5 bases). Trimming left V 7 bases short and J 3 bases short, with 19 bases between. CDR3 size: 16 residues. Germline V lookup: CDR1 LNHDA, CDR2 SQIVND (reference sequence). The CDR3 DNA sequence: TGTGCCAGTATGTGGTCCCCTAGCTCGGTCTACAATGAGCAGTTCTTC. This codes for CASMWSPSSVYNEQFF.

The V call is TRBV19, the J call TRBJ1-2; the D gene is possibly TRBD1 (6 bases). Trimming removed 0 bases from V and 2 bases from J, with 10 bases in between. Germline-derived CDR1 and CDR2 are LNHDA and SQIVND (reference sequence). The CDR3 has 15 residues. In DNA, the CDR3 is TGTGCCAGTAGTATAGAGGCAGGGGAGAACTATGGCTACACCTTC. Translated, it gives CASSIEAGENYGYTF.

The chain carries TRBV6-6 and TRBJ1-2; D not resolved. Germline values: CDR1 MNHNY, CDR2 SVGAGI (reference sequence). V lost 5 bases, J lost 2 bases, and 0 bases lay in between. The CDR3 runs to 10 residues. The CDR3 is CASSNYGYTF. The CDR3 region has the DNA TGTGCCAGCAGTAACTATGGCTACACCTTC.

V is TRBV6-5 and J is TRBJ2-5; D remains ambiguous. V lost 5 bases, J lost 1 base, and 14 bases lay in between. Germline CDR1 and CDR2: MNHEY and SVGAGI. The CDR3 has 15 amino acids. The CDR3, as DNA: TGTGCCAGCAGTAGGAGATACAGAGTCCAAGAGACCCAGTACTTC. Translation: CASSRRYRVQETQYF.

The chain combines TRBV10-3 with TRBJ2-1, with 12 bases lining up with TRBD2. In germline, CDR1 is ENHRY, CDR2 SYGVKD. The CDR3 is 15 residues long. The J segment lost 1 base and the V segment lost 5 bases, leaving 0 bases of the junction unmatched. CDR3 sequence reads: CAISLAGGSYNEQFF. CDR3 DNA: TGTGCCATCAGTCTAGCGGGAGGGTCCTACAATGAGCAGTTCTTC.

The rearrangement links TRBV27 to TRBJ1-1, with D possibly matching TRBD1 (6 bases). This CDR3 is 14 amino acids long. Germline V gene sequence: CDR1 MNHEY, CDR2 SMNVEV (reference sequence). V shed 6 bases and J shed 5 bases, with 16 bases lying between them. The CDR3 DNA reads TGTGCCAGCAGCCCAGGGGACGCGAGGACTGAAGCTTTCTTT. Translated, it gives CASSPGDARTEAFF.

This clone has more than one count but fewer than ten. The chain is built from TRBV14 and TRBJ1-1, with a weak D call TRBD1 (6 bases). From germline, CDR1 is SGHDN and CDR2 FVKESK. CDR3 length equals 13 residues. The V end lost 3 bases, the J end lost 6 bases, and 11 bases lay between the germline ends. This CDR3 is CASSHGGASEAFF. The CDR3 nucleotides read TGTGCCAGCAGCCATGGGGGCGCATCTGAAGCTTTCTTT.